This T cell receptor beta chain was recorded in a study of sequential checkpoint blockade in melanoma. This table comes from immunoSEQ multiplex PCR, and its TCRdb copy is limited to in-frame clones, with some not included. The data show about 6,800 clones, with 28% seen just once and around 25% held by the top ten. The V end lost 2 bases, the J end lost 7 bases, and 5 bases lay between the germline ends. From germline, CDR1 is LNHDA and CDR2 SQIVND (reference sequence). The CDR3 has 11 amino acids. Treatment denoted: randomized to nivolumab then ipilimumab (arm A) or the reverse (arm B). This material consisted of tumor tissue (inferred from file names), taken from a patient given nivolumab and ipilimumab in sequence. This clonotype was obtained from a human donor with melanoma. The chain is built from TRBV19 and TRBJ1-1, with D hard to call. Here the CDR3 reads CASSILGEAFF. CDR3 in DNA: TGTGCCAGTAGTATACTCGGTGAAGCTTTCTTT.